Sequencing of this T cell receptor beta chain was carried out in a study of CD8 T cells in Susac syndrome. The T cells that were sequenced for TCR beta were CD8+ and CD4+ cells from blood. Negative isolation yielded CD4+ and CD8+ T cells, and FACS enriched TEMRA cells. V lost 6 bases and J lost 5; bases outside the gene matches: 8. The CDR3 spans 15 residues. Germline V gene data show CDR1 as SEHNR and CDR2 as FQNEAQ (reference sequence). Roughly 0.5 to 1 ug RNA was reverse transcribed with random hexamers. Multiplex PCR with immunoSEQ amplified the TCR beta CDR3 across 54 Vbeta and 13 Jbeta. TCRdb re-called the immunoSEQ multiplex PCR reads with MiXCR, one entry per CDR3 protein. This table has around 180,000 distinct CDR3 sequences, about 95% appearing once.

The chain has TRBV7-9 and TRBJ2-5; 11 bases match TRBD2. This TCR derives from a human donor with multiple sclerosis. Material: CD8+ T cells from PBMCs. The CDR3 sequence: CASRGTSGPRETQYF. CDR3 DNA: TGTGCCAGCAGAGGGACTAGCGGACCCCGGGAGACCCAGTACTTC.